A single sample gave rise to the 29 T cell receptor beta chains below, sequenced in a study of cytomegalovirus exposure and HLA in healthy donors. The PCR used 60 Vbeta and 13 Jbeta primers. Produced via immunoSEQ multiplex PCR; TCRdb's table is partial and in-frame only. The sample has about 140,000 clones, around 79% seen once; the top ten hold about 3.1%. Sequenced material: PBMCs. Receptors were obtained from a female donor in good health and CMV-seronegative.

This chain connects TRBV29-1 to TRBJ2-3, with 8 bases identical to TRBD1. With V trimmed by 5 bases and J by 5 bases, 9 bases remained unmatched. The CDR3 has 14 amino acids. Germline CDR1 reads SQVTM; CDR2 reads ANQGSEA. This chain's CDR3 is CSVIGQGTGDTQYF. CDR3 DNA: TGCAGCGTTATCGGACAGGGAACGGGAGATACGCAGTATTTT.

This clone was counted only a few times. The J gene is TRBJ2-5, the V gene TRBV18; no clear D. V was shortened by 2 bases and J by 3 bases, with 4 bases between the two germline ends. The germline gives CDR1 KGHSH, CDR2 LQKENI. This CDR3 has 12 residues. CDR3 region: CASSPVEETQYF. The CDR3 region has the DNA TGTGCCAGCTCACCAGTAGAAGAGACCCAGTACTTC.

The rearrangement uses TRBV21-1 and TRBJ2-6; the table assigns TRBD1, which was not confirmed against the DNA. TRBV21-1 is given as a pseudogene. The CDR3 sequence is 17 residues long. The CDR3 protein is CASSNWARGPGANVLTF. CDR3 nucleotides: TGTGCCAGCAGCAACTGGGCCCGTGGCCCTGGGGCCAACGTCCTGACTTTC.

The chain recombines TRBV15 with TRBJ2-5; D not certain. This CDR3 is built from 13 residues. The germline CDR1 and CDR2 sequences are LNHNV and YYDKDF (reference sequence). Trimming took 4 bases from V and 4 from J, leaving 10 bases between them. This CDR3 reads CATSTGFGETQYF. CDR3 DNA: TGTGCCACCAGCACGGGTTTCGGAGAGACCCAGTACTTC.

The chain is built from TRBV19 and TRBJ1-2, with D maybe TRBD1 (6 bases). Looked up from germline, CDR1 is LNHDA and CDR2 is SQIVND (reference sequence). V gave up 4 bases and J gave up 4 bases, with 10 bases separating them. CDR3 length: 13 amino acids. CDR3 nucleotides: TGTGCCAGTAGTACCACCAGGGGCTATGGCTACACCTTC. Protein sequence: CASSTTRGYGYTF.

V usage is TRBV7-2 and J usage is TRBJ1-1; 12 nucleotides agree with TRBD1. Looked up from germline, CDR1 is SGHTA and CDR2 is FQGNSA. V was clipped by 3 bases and J by 4 bases; unmatched bases: 9. This CDR3 spans 17 amino acids. The CDR3 loop is CASSLPGQGAPSTEAFF. Written as DNA, the CDR3 is TGTGCCAGCAGCTTGCCGGGACAGGGGGCCCCGAGCACTGAAGCTTTCTTT.

The chain employs TRBV6-6 and TRBJ2-7; a weak D match, TRBD1 (5 bases). Trimming took 4 bases from V and 2 from J, leaving 9 bases between them. Looked up from germline, CDR1 is MNHNY and CDR2 is SVGAGI (reference sequence). The length of the CDR3 is 13 residues. CDR3 residues: CASSWGRTYEQYF. As DNA, the CDR3 is TGTGCCAGCAGTTGGGGCAGAACCTACGAGCAGTACTTC.

This clone came up once. The chain is built from TRBV6-5 and TRBJ1-2; no clear D gene. The CDR3 totals 14 residues. CDR1 and CDR2 from the germline V gene are MNHEY and SVGAGI. V lost 5 bases, J lost 2 bases, and 12 bases lay in between. The CDR3 DNA reads TGTGCCAGCAGTCCTGGACTGCTAAACTATGGCTACACCTTC. Translation gives CASSPGLLNYGYTF.

The rearrangement joins TRBV18 to TRBJ1-3, with no clear D. The CDR3 runs 16 residues. V lost 1 base, J lost 7 bases, and 17 bases lay in between. CDR1 and CDR2 (germline): KGHSH, LQKENI. Written as DNA, the CDR3 is TGTGCCAGCTCACCACGGGTTATTTTGGTCGGGAACACCATATATTTT. This encodes CASSPRVILVGNTIYF.

The chain links TRBV10-2 to TRBJ1-5; maybe TRBD1 (5 bases). The germline V gene has CDR1 WSHSY and CDR2 SAAADI. This CDR3 contains 14 residues. Trimming took off 3 bases at V and 4 bases at J, with 10 bases between the two ends. The CDR3 DNA reads as TGCGCCAGCAGTGATAGCAGGGCGAATCAGCCCCAGCATTTT. Amino acids: CASSDSRANQPQHF.

Note on this clone: Likely a read error: the CDR3 ends without its conserved phenylalanine or tryptophan. The rearrangement links TRBV7-9 to TRBJ2-3; perhaps TRBD2 as D (6 bases). CDR1 and CDR2 from the germline V gene are SEHNR and FQNEAQ (reference sequence). This CDR3 region has 12 residues. Trimming cost V 8 bases and J 7 bases, with 13 bases left between them. The CDR3 DNA reads as TGTGCCAGCGCCCCGCGGGATTATACGCAGTATGTT. The encoded protein is CASAPRDYTQYV.

The chain is built from TRBV6-5 and TRBJ1-2; TRBD1 aligns across 9 bases. The CDR3 covers 15 residues. Trimming took 4 bases from V and 13 from J; bases not matched to a gene: 16. Germline-derived CDR1 and CDR2 are MNHEY and SVGAGI. This CDR3 is CASSSPGQGSRPLTF. The CDR3 bases are TGTGCCAGCAGTTCGCCGGGACAGGGATCCCGCCCTCTCACCTTC.

The chain carries TRBV11-2 and TRBJ2-7, with TRBD1 matching 8 bases. Looked up from germline, CDR1 is SGHAT and CDR2 is FQNNGV. Germline trimming cut 3 bases from V and 6 bases from J; bases unmatched to any gene: 10. CDR3 length equals 15 residues. CDR3 sequence: CASSLPQGARSEQYF. The CDR3 region has the DNA TGTGCCAGCAGCTTGCCGCAGGGGGCGCGAAGCGAGCAGTACTTC.

V gene TRBV14 combines with J gene TRBJ1-4; D call uncertain. The CDR3 spans 13 residues. Germline-derived CDR1 and CDR2 are SGHDN and FVKESK. Trimming left V 8 bases short and J 4 bases short, with 11 bases between. CDR3 nucleotide sequence: TGTGCCAGCGGGAGGTTTTTTAATGAAAAACTGTTTTTT. This codes for CASGRFFNEKLFF.

The V gene is TRBV9, the J gene TRBJ2-7, with 8 bases that match TRBD2. CDR3 length equals 15 residues. V lost 0 bases and J lost 7; bases outside the gene matches: 9. Looked up from germline, CDR1 is SGDLS and CDR2 is YYNGEE. CDR3 DNA: TGTGCCAGCAGCGTAGTAGAAGCGGGGGCGAGTGAGCAGTACTTC. Its protein product is CASSVVEAGASEQYF.

V usage is TRBV27 and J usage is TRBJ1-5; 10 bases are a match to TRBD1. CDR3 size: 16 residues. Germline V gene data show CDR1 as MNHEY and CDR2 as SMNVEV (reference sequence). The V segment lost 5 bases and the J segment 2 bases; nucleotides outside the gene matches: 6. CDR3 residues: CASSVAGTGGNQPQHF. CDR3 bases: TGTGCCAGCAGTGTGGCCGGGACAGGGGGCAATCAGCCCCAGCATTTT.

The chain links TRBV6-1 to TRBJ1-4, with 10 nucleotides matching TRBD1. The V and J ends lost 10 bases and 7 bases, in that order; junction bases with no gene match: 6. CDR3 size: 13 residues. From germline, CDR1 is MNHNS and CDR2 SASEGT. The CDR3 DNA reads TGTGCCACGCGGACAGGGGGGAGTGAAAAACTGTTTTTT. Its translation is CATRTGGSEKLFF.

Here the CDR3 reads CASSGGGDQPQHF. DNA for the CDR3: TGTGCCAGCAGTGGGGGGGGTGACCAGCCCCAGCATTTT. The rearrangement joins TRBV25-1 to TRBJ1-5; D might be TRBD1 (5 bases). Germline CDR1 reads MGHDK; CDR2 reads SYGVNS. Trimming took 4 bases from V and 7 from J, leaving 11 bases between them. The CDR3 totals 13 residues.

The chain carries TRBV30 and TRBJ2-2; TRBD2 aligns across 12 bases. The V gene end was trimmed by 3 bases and the J gene end by 6 bases; junction bases not matched to a gene: 5. Germline CDR1 GTSNPN, CDR2 SVGIG (reference sequence). This CDR3 contains 15 residues. The CDR3 is CAWRTSGSWAGELFF. The CDR3 nucleotides read TGTGCCTGGAGGACTAGCGGGAGTTGGGCCGGGGAGCTGTTTTTT.

The rearrangement links TRBV5-1 to TRBJ1-6; no clear D gene. The CDR3 covers 13 residues. V was cut by 5 bases and J by 4 bases, with 7 bases left in between. Germline loops: CDR1 SGHRS, CDR2 YFSETQ. CDR3 sequence: CASRADYNSPLHF. The CDR3 nucleotides read TGCGCCAGCAGGGCAGATTATAATTCACCCCTCCACTTT.

The chain carries TRBV7-9 and TRBJ1-2, with a weak D call TRBD1 (5 bases). The CDR3 runs 15 residues. The V gene lost 5 bases and the J gene lost 1 base, with 14 bases spanning the gap. The germline V gene has CDR1 SEHNR and CDR2 FQNEAQ (reference sequence). Here the CDR3 DNA reads TGTGCCAGCAGCCGAGTGGGCGGGGGTAACTATGGCTACACCTTC. Protein: CASSRVGGGNYGYTF.

The V and J genes are TRBV28 and TRBJ1-5, with TRBD1 identical over 7 bases. After removal of 6 bases from V and 6 bases from J, the junction contained 8 bases not matched to a gene. Germline V gene sequence: CDR1 MDHEN, CDR2 SYDVKM. The CDR3 is made up of 14 amino acids. Here the CDR3 DNA reads TGTGCCAGCAGGCCGACAGGGATAGCTCAGCCCCAGCATTTT. It codes for CASRPTGIAQPQHF.

The DNA for the CDR3 is TGCGCCAGCAGCTTGGCAGCTAACTATGGCTACACCTTC. Its protein product is CASSLAANYGYTF. The chain is built from TRBV5-1 and TRBJ1-2; D call uncertain. The CDR3 consists of 13 residues. The germline V and J ends were trimmed by 0 bases and 0 bases, with 3 bases remaining between them. CDR1 and CDR2 (germline): SGHRS, YFSETQ.

This sequence joins TRBV30 and TRBJ1-4, with D possibly being TRBD1 (5 bases). The germline CDR1 and CDR2 sequences are GTSNPN and SVGIG (reference sequence). The CDR3 covers 17 residues. With 3 bases removed from V and 8 bases from J, the gap between germline ends came to 25 bases. CDR3 in amino acids: CAWSPAGGGYVGEKLFF. The CDR3 DNA sequence: TGTGCCTGGAGCCCCGCGGGGGGAGGATATGTGGGAGAAAAACTGTTTTTT.

The chain joins TRBV15 to TRBJ1-3; D is uncertain. The V gene lost 0 bases and the J gene lost 0 bases, with 3 bases spanning the gap. In germline, CDR1 is LNHNV, CDR2 YYDKDF (reference sequence). The CDR3 loop spans 14 amino acids. CDR3 in DNA: TGTGCCACCAGCAGAGATTACTCTGGAAACACCATATATTTT. Protein sequence: CATSRDYSGNTIYF.

This rearrangement joins TRBV4-1 to TRBJ2-6, with a possible D match to TRBD2 (7 bases). V was trimmed by 3 bases and J by 13 bases, leaving 19 bases between them. CDR1 MGHRA and CDR2 YSYEKL come from the germline V gene. The CDR3 contains 15 residues. CDR3 in DNA: TGCGCCAGCAGCCAGGGCTCCAGGGGAGGGCGAGTCCTGACTTTC. This codes for CASSQGSRGGRVLTF.

This clone was counted once. This CDR3 is CAISEYLPRSRGTEQYF. In DNA, the CDR3 is TGTGCCATCAGTGAGTACCTCCCGCGGAGTAGGGGGACCGAGCAGTACTTC. The V call is TRBV10-3, the J call TRBJ2-7, with D possibly TRBD1 on 6 matching bases. V dropped 1 base and J dropped 6 bases, with 22 bases sitting between them. This CDR3 is built from 17 residues. Looked up from germline, CDR1 is ENHRY and CDR2 is SYGVKD.

The chain carries TRBV19 and TRBJ2-7; 7 nucleotides line up with TRBD1. V shed 3 bases and J 0 bases; nucleotides not matched to a gene: 2. The V gene's germline CDR1 is LNHDA and CDR2 SQIVND (reference sequence). This CDR3 region has 14 residues. CDR3 sequence (DNA): TGTGCCAGTAGTATCAGGGACAGCTCCTACGAGCAGTACTTC. It specifies CASSIRDSSYEQYF.

The chain combines TRBV5-1 with TRBJ1-1; a weak D match, TRBD1 (6 bases). The CDR3 sequence is 15 residues long. Trimming removed 4 bases from V and 0 bases from J, with 13 bases in between. CDR1 is SGHRS and CDR2 is YFSETQ in the germline V gene. The CDR3 DNA is TGCGCCAGCAGCCAAGGGGGGGAAATGAACACTGAAGCTTTCTTT. Its protein product is CASSQGGEMNTEAFF.